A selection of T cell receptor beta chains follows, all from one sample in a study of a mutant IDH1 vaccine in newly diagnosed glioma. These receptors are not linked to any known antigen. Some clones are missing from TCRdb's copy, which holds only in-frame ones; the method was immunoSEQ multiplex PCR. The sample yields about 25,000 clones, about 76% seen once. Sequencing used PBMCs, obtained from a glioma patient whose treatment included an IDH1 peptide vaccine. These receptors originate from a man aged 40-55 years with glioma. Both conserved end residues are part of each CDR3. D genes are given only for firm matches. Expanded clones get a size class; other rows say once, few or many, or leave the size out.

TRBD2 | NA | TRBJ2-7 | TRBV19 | CASRGRGSENSYEQYF | TGTGCCAGTAGAGGGAGGGGCAGCGAGAATTCCTACGAGCAGTACTTC
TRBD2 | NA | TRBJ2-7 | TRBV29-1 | CSVVAGDSYEQYF | TGCAGCGTTGTCGCGGGAGACTCCTACGAGCAGTACTTC
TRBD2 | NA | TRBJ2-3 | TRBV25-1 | CASSSGTSRDTQYF | TGTGCCAGCAGCTCCGGGACTAGCAGAGATACGCAGTATTTT
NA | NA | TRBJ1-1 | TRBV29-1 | CSVVAGARGTEAFF | TGCAGCGTTGTGGCAGGGGCACGCGGCACTGAAGCTTTCTTT
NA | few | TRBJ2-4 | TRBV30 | CAWSLSHGRIQYF | TGTGCCTGGAGTTTATCACATGGACGCATTCAGTACTTC
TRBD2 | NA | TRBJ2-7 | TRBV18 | CASSPGGASGYEQYF | TGTGCCAGCTCACCGGGCGGGGCTAGCGGATACGAGCAGTACTTC
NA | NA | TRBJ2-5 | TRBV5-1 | CASSLSLGGETQYF | TGCGCCAGCAGCTTGTCCCTAGGAGGGGAGACCCAGTACTTC
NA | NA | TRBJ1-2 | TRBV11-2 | CASSLDLGGIYGYTF | TGTGCCAGCAGCTTAGATCTGGGGGGAATCTATGGCTACACCTTC
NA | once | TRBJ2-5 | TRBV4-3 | CASSQEYLANQETQYF | TGCGCCAGCAGCCAAGAGTACCTAGCGAACCAAGAGACCCAGTACTTC
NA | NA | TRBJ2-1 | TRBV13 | CASSLGSDLRARSYNEQFF | TGTGCCAGCAGCTTAGGGTCTGATCTCAGGGCGAGATCCTACAATGAGCAGTTCTTC
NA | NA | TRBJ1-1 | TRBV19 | CASSLVNTEAFF | TGTGCCAGTAGTCTCGTGAACACTGAAGCTTTCTTT
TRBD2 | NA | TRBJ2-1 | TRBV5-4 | CASSLRSAGGHNEQFF | TGTGCCAGCAGCTTGCGGTCGGCGGGAGGGCACAATGAGCAGTTCTTC
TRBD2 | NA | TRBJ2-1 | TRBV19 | CASSPFSGEYNEQFF | TGTGCCAGTAGTCCTTTTAGCGGGGAGTACAATGAGCAGTTCTTC
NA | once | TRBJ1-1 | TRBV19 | CASKEVGVGTEAFF | TGTGCCAGTAAGGAGGTAGGGGTCGGCACTGAAGCTTTCTTT
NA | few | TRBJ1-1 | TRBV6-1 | CASVGSRGRAFF | TGTGCCAGCGTCGGGAGTAGGGGAAGAGCTTTCTTT
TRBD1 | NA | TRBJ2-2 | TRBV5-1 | CASSTGQGVVGELFF | TGCGCCAGCAGCACCGGACAGGGGGTGGTCGGGGAGCTGTTTTTT
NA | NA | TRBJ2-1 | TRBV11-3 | CASSLGRSPGTEQFF | TGTGCCAGCAGCTTAGGCCGGTCTCCGGGGACTGAGCAGTTCTTC
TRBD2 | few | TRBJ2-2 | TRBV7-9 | CATIAGSYTGELFF | TGTGCCACCATAGCGGGAAGTTACACCGGGGAGCTGTTTTTT
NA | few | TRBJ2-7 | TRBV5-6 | CASSLVRGDIEQYF | TGTGCCAGCAGCTTGGTCCGGGGGGACATTGAGCAGTACTTC
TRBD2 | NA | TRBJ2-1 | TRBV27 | CASSLFSGTDSYNEQFF | TGTGCCAGCAGTTTATTTAGCGGGACCGACTCCTACAATGAGCAGTTCTTC
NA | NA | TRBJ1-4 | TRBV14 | CASSQFGIGLNEKLFF | TGTGCCAGCAGCCAATTTGGGATCGGACTAAATGAAAAACTGTTTTTT
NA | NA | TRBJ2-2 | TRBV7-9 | CASSFPQGNTGELFF | TGTGCCAGCAGCTTCCCGCAGGGGAACACCGGGGAGCTGTTTTTT
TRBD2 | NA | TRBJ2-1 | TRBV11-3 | CASSIRSGLARSNEQFF | TGTGCCAGCAGCATCAGATCCGGACTAGCTCGGTCCAATGAGCAGTTCTTC
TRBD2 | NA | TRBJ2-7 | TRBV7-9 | CASSSTLAGGSRYEQYF | TGTGCCAGCAGCTCTACGCTAGCGGGAGGTTCCAGGTACGAGCAGTACTTC
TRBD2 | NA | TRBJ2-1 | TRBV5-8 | CASSRQGTSGTSYNEQFF | TGTGCCAGCTCCCGTCAGGGGACTAGCGGGACCTCCTACAATGAGCAGTTCTTC
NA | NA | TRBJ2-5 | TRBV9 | CASSVGVQETQYF | TGTGCCAGCAGCGTTGGAGTACAAGAGACCCAGTACTTC
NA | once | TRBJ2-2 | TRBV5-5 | CASSLGQYPGELFF | TGTGCCAGCAGCTTGGGCCAGTACCCCGGGGAGCTGTTTTTT
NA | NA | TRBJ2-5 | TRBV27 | CASSYTQGSETQYF | TGTGCCAGCAGTTATACACAGGGAAGCGAGACCCAGTACTTC
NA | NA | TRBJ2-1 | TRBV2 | CASSDENNEQFF | TGTGCCAGCAGTGACGAAAACAATGAGCAGTTCTTC
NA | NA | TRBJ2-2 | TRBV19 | CASSPLGGAGTGELFF | TGTGCCAGCAGTCCCCTGGGGGGCGCGGGCACCGGGGAGCTGTTTTTT
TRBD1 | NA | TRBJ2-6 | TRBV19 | CASKADRYNSGANVLTF | TGTGCCAGTAAGGCGGACAGGTACAATTCTGGGGCCAACGTCCTGACTTTC
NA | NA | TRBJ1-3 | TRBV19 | CASKDPGEYSGNTIYF | TGTGCCAGTAAAGACCCAGGGGAGTACTCTGGAAACACCATATATTTT
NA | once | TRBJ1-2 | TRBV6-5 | CASSYQGGYTF | TGTGCCAGCAGTTACCAGGGCGGCTACACCTTC
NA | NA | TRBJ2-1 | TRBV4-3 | CASSQDRAQYNEQFF | TGCGCCAGCAGCCAAGATCGAGCCCAATACAATGAGCAGTTCTTC
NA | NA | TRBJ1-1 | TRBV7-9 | CASTWGARDTEAFF | TGTGCCAGCACTTGGGGGGCCAGGGACACTGAAGCTTTCTTT
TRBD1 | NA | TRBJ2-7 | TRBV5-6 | CASSLAQGVYEQYF | TGTGCCAGCAGCTTAGCACAGGGGGTTTACGAGCAGTACTTC
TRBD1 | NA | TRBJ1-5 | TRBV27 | CASRVTGDSNQPQHF | TGTGCCAGCAGGGTGACAGGGGATAGCAATCAGCCCCAGCATTTT
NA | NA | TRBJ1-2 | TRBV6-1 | CASSAAFRTAKGYGYTF | TGTGCCAGCAGTGCAGCCTTCCGGACAGCCAAGGGCTATGGCTACACCTTC
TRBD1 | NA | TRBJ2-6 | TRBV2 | CASSLTGTASGANVLTF | TGTGCCAGCAGCCTAACCGGGACAGCCTCTGGGGCCAACGTCCTGACTTTC
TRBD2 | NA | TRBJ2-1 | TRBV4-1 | CASSQEGASGYNEQFF | TGCGCCAGCAGCCAAGAGGGGGCTAGCGGGTACAATGAGCAGTTCTTC
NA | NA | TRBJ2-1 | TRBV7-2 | CASSSHNEQFF | TGTGCCAGCAGCTCTCACAATGAGCAGTTCTTC
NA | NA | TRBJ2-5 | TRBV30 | CAWSVRTRETQYF | TGTGCCTGGAGTGTACGAACTCGAGAGACCCAGTACTTC
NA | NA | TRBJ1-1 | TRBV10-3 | CAIGDGNTEAFF | TGTGCCATCGGAGACGGTAACACTGAAGCTTTCTTT
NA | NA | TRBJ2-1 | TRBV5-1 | CASSLVASNEQFF | TGCGCCAGCAGCTTGGTCGCCTCCAATGAGCAGTTCTTC
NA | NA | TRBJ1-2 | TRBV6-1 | CASSESVGILSGYTF | TGTGCCAGCAGTGAATCTGTGGGAATATTGAGTGGCTACACCTTC
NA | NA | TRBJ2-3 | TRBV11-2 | CASSWRQSTDTQYF | TGTGCCAGCAGCTGGAGACAGTCAACAGATACGCAGTATTTT
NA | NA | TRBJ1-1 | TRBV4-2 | CASSQGREFEAFF | TGTGCCAGCAGCCAAGGGAGGGAGTTTGAAGCTTTCTTT
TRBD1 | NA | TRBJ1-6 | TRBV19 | CASMSRGYNSPLHF | TGTGCCAGTATGTCCAGGGGGTATAATTCACCCCTCCACTTT
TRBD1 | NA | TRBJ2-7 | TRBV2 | CASSVNTGVHEQYF | TGTGCCAGCAGTGTTAACACAGGGGTCCACGAGCAGTACTTC
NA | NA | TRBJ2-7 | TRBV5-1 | CASSLGRGSYEQYF | TGCGCCAGCAGCTTGGGAAGGGGATCCTACGAGCAGTACTTC
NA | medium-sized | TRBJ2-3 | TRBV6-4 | CASSDRGDTDTQYF | TGTGCCAGCAGTGACAGGGGAGACACAGATACGCAGTATTTT
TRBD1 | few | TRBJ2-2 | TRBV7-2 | CASSLGWTGRTGELFF | TGTGCCAGCAGCTTAGGCTGGACAGGACGCACCGGGGAGCTGTTTTTT
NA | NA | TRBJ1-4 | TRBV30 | CAWRRPNEKLFF | TGTGCCTGGAGAAGGCCTAATGAAAAACTGTTTTTT
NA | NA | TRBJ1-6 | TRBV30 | CAWSAGAARYNSPPHF | TGTGCCTGGAGTGCGGGGGCGGCCCGCTATAATTCACCCCCCCACTTT
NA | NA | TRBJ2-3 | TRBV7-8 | CASSLAIGGFKDTQYF | TGTGCCAGCAGCTTAGCCATCGGAGGTTTTAAAGATACGCAGTATTTT
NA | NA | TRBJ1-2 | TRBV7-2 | CASSRERITYGYTF | TGTGCCAGCAGCCGAGAACGGATTACATATGGCTACACCTTC
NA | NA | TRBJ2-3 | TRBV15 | CATSRGTRTDTQYF | TGTGCCACCAGCAGGGGAACTCGCACAGATACGCAGTATTTT
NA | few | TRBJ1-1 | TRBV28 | CASSLRTHTEAFF | TGTGCCAGCAGTTTACGCACTCACACTGAAGCTTTCTTT